These 13 T cell receptor beta chains share one sample of origin, sequenced in a study of blood T cell repertoires in COVID-19. Profiled with immunoSEQ multiplex PCR; TCRdb holds only in-frame clones, not every one. This repertoire shows roughly 180,000 clones, over 70% found once; its top ten account for 8% to 13%. What was sequenced was PBMCs or T cells enriched from blood (not recorded which). Receptors were obtained from a man in his fifties or sixties who had recovered from COVID-19.

The chain is built from TRBV7-2 and TRBJ2-7; 7 bases fit TRBD1. CDR3 length: 16 residues. V lost 3 bases and J lost 3; bases outside the gene matches: 11. Germline loops: CDR1 SGHTA, CDR2 FQGNSA. The CDR3 region is CASSFGGQRIYYEQYF. CDR3 nucleotide sequence: TGTGCCAGCAGCTTTGGGGGACAGAGAATCTACTACGAGCAGTACTTC.

The V call is TRBV28, the J call TRBJ1-2; perhaps TRBD1 as D (5 bases). This CDR3 has 15 residues. V was clipped by 9 bases and J by 4 bases, with 21 bases between them. CDR1 is MDHEN, CDR2 SYDVKM, per germline. The CDR3 region is CASLAGPRIFYGYTF. The CDR3 DNA follows: TGTGCCAGTTTAGCAGGGCCCAGGATCTTCTATGGCTACACCTTC.

This chain connects TRBV5-1 to TRBJ2-5; 9 bases are shared with TRBD1. Germline assignment: CDR1 SGHRS and CDR2 YFSETQ. J lost 5 bases, V lost 5 bases, and 7 bases had no gene match. The CDR3 has 14 amino acids. The chain's CDR3 is CASSRDRVGETQYF. CDR3 sequence (DNA): TGCGCCAGCAGTAGGGACAGGGTCGGTGAGACCCAGTACTTC. The entire variable domain, with the rest obtained from reference TRBV5-1 and TRBJ2-5, is as follows: KAGVTQTPRYLIKTRGQQVTLSCSPISGHRSVSWYQQTPGQGLQFLFEYFSETQRNKGNFPGRFSGRQFSNSRSEMNVSTLELGDSALYLCASSRDRVGETQYFGPGTRLLVL.

The chain employs TRBV5-1 and TRBJ2-3, with 11 bases aligning to TRBD2. The V segment lost 0 bases and the J segment 3 bases; nucleotides outside the gene matches: 3. The CDR3 contains 16 residues. CDR1 and CDR2 from the germline V gene are SGHRS and YFSETQ. CDR3 sequence (DNA): TGCGCCAGCAGCTTGGGGAGACTAGCGGGGACAGATACGCAGTATTTT. Residues: CASSLGRLAGTDTQYF. Using reference TRBV5-1 and TRBJ2-3 for the parts outside the CDR3, the full variable domain is KAGVTQTPRYLIKTRGQQVTLSCSPISGHRSVSWYQQTPGQGLQFLFEYFSETQRNKGNFPGRFSGRQFSNSRSEMNVSTLELGDSALYLCASSLGRLAGTDTQYFGPGTRLTVL.

The rearrangement joins TRBV28 to TRBJ1-6; no clear D. CDR1 MDHEN and CDR2 SYDVKM come from the germline V gene. This CDR3 is 15 amino acids long. V was pared by 3 bases and J by 0 bases, with 6 bases between. In nucleotides, the CDR3 is TGTGCCAGCAGTTTCTCGAGCTCCTATAATTCACCCCTCCACTTT. Amino acid sequence: CASSFSSSYNSPLHF.

This chain uses TRBV11-3 with TRBJ2-3; 11 nucleotides align to TRBD2. Losses at the gene ends were 5 bases for V and 8 bases for J; bases not matched to a gene: 15. Germline V gives CDR1 SGHNT, CDR2 YENEEA. The CDR3 contains 17 residues. CDR3 protein: CASSTGGSGRAFRTQYF. The CDR3 DNA follows: TGTGCCAGCAGCACCGGGGGTAGCGGGAGGGCTTTCCGTACGCAGTATTTT.

In this sample, this clone turned up a few times. The chain is built from TRBV24-1 and TRBJ2-6; TRBD1 matches at 7 bases. This CDR3 contains 15 residues. The germline gives CDR1 KGHDR, CDR2 SFDVKD. The ends lost 9 bases at V and 0 bases at J; junction bases unmatched: 4. Written as DNA, the CDR3 is TGTGCCACCGGCTCAGGGGGCTCTGGGGCCAACGTCCTGACTTTC. This sequence encodes CATGSGGSGANVLTF.

The chain has TRBV5-1 and TRBJ1-3; 9 bases agree with TRBD1. The CDR3 extends over 17 amino acids. Germline assignment: CDR1 SGHRS and CDR2 YFSETQ. With V trimmed by 4 bases and J by 7 bases, 15 bases remained unmatched. Here the CDR3 reads CASSPGQGVSITNTIYF. CDR3 bases: TGCGCCAGCAGCCCGGGACAGGGAGTTTCTATTACGAACACCATATATTTT.

V is TRBV6-5 and J is TRBJ1-5; perhaps TRBD1 as D (5 bases). Germline assignment: CDR1 MNHEY and CDR2 SVGAGI. V lost 6 bases, J lost 2 bases, and 11 bases lay in between. The CDR3 is made up of 14 amino acids. CDR3 DNA: TGTGCCAGCAGGGCGGGAGGGGGCAATCAGCCCCAGCATTTT. It codes for CASRAGGGNQPQHF.

The chain recombines TRBV18 with TRBJ2-6; maybe TRBD1 (6 bases). Germline CDR1 KGHSH, CDR2 LQKENI. There are 18 residues in the CDR3. Trimming removed 1 base at V and 4 bases at J, with 17 bases between. In DNA, the CDR3 is TGTGCCAGCTCACCACTGGGGGCAGGGTTTAAGGGGGCCAACGTCCTGACTTTC. Its protein product is CASSPLGAGFKGANVLTF.

This chain connects TRBV19 to TRBJ1-2, with D perhaps TRBD1 (5 bases). The CDR3 runs to 18 residues. V lost 3 bases and J 0 bases, leaving 20 bases between the germline ends. From germline, CDR1 is LNHDA and CDR2 SQIVND (reference sequence). The CDR3 loop is CASSIKGFGQSANYGYTF. The CDR3 DNA reads as TGTGCCAGTAGTATCAAGGGCTTTGGACAATCAGCTAACTATGGCTACACCTTC.

The V gene is TRBV3-1 (or the pseudogene TRBV3-2), the J gene TRBJ2-1; TRBD1 might be the D (6 bases). The CDR3 spans 18 residues. Per germline, CDR1 LGHDT and CDR2 YNNKEL (reference sequence). Trimming took 6 bases from V and 4 from J, leaving 25 bases between them. This chain's CDR3 is CASRGYRVGRGEYNEQFF. CDR3 nucleotides: TGTGCCAGCAGGGGTTACAGGGTCGGGCGAGGGGAATACAATGAGCAGTTCTTC.

The rearrangement uses TRBV7-6 and TRBJ1-1; D gene uncertain. The CDR3 totals 15 residues. Germline assignment: CDR1 SGHVS and CDR2 FNYEAQ. Deletions cut 2 bases from V and 1 base from J, with 11 bases between. The CDR3 here is CASSLREAPNTEAFF. The CDR3 DNA reads TGTGCCAGCAGCTTACGGGAGGCGCCGAACACTGAAGCTTTCTTT.